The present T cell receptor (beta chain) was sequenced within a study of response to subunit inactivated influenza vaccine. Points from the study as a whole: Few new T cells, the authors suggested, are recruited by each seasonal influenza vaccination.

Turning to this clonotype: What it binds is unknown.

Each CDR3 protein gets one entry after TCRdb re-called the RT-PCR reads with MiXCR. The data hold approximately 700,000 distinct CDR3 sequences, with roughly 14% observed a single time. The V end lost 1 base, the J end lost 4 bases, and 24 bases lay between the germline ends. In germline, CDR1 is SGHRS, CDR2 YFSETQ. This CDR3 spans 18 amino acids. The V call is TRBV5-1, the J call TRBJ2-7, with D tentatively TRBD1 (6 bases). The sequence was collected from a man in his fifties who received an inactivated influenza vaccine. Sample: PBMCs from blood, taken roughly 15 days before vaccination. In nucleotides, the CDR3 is TGCGCCAGCAGCTTGTCTCCATCGTACAGGGCGGTCGCGTACGAGCAGTACTTC. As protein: CASSLSPSYRAVAYEQYF. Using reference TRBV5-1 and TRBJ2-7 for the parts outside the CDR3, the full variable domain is KAGVTQTPRYLIKTRGQQVTLSCSPISGHRSVSWYQQTPGQGLQFLFEYFSETQRNKGNFPGRFSGRQFSNSRSEMNVSTLELGDSALYLCASSLSPSYRAVAYEQYFGPGTRLTVT.